These T cell receptor beta chains were read from a single sample in a study of CD8 T cells in ankylosing spondylitis. TCRdb passed the 5' RACE reads through MiXCR, listing each CDR3 protein once. The sample contains about 450,000 distinct CDR3 sequences, about 25% of which appear only once. The sequencing sample was made of blood, either unsorted or a sorted T cell fraction (not recorded which). All receptors come from a male donor with ankylosing spondylitis. CDR3s include the opening cysteine and the closing phenylalanine or tryptophan. The order of the fields is D gene, V gene, clone size, J gene, CDR3 DNA, CDR3 protein. The D gene is left open where the match is weak. Rows give clone size only sometimes, using once, few, many, or a class for an expanded clone.

D: .; V: TRBV15; size: .; J: TRBJ1-1; DNA: TGTGCCACCAGCAAAGGACTCCAGACTGAAGCTTTCTTT; CDR3: CATSKGLQTEAFF
D: TRBD2; V: TRBV20-1; size: many; J: TRBJ2-7; DNA: TGCAGTGCTTTCAGCGGGAGGCTCCTTGAGGAGCAGTACTTC; CDR3: CSAFSGRLLEEQYF
D: .; V: TRBV12-3/TRBV12-4; size: few; J: TRBJ1-5; DNA: TGTGCCAGCAGTTTTCTCGGGGAGACTGGGCATAATCAGCCCCAGCATTTT; CDR3: CASSFLGETGHNQPQHF
D: .; V: TRBV7-9; size: few; J: TRBJ1-1; DNA: TGTGCCAGCAGCCAGACGACTTCGAACACTGAAGCTTTCTTT; CDR3: CASSQTTSNTEAFF
D: .; V: TRBV6-5; size: .; J: TRBJ2-3; DNA: TGTGCCAGCAGTTACTCGATACAGGAGGCTGCAGATACGCAGTATTTT; CDR3: CASSYSIQEAADTQYF
D: .; V: TRBV6-1; size: .; J: TRBJ1-2; DNA: TGTGCCAGCAGTGAAACGTTTTACGATGGCTACACCTTC; CDR3: CASSETFYDGYTF
D: TRBD1; V: TRBV7-9; size: many; J: TRBJ1-1; DNA: TGTGCCAGCAGCGAACAGGGGACGGACACTGAAGCTTTCTTT; CDR3: CASSEQGTDTEAFF
D: TRBD2; V: TRBV5-1; size: .; J: TRBJ2-1; DNA: TGCGCCAGCAGCTTGGTTGAGGGACTAGCGGGAGTCAATGAGCAGTTCTTC; CDR3: CASSLVEGLAGVNEQFF
D: TRBD2; V: TRBV12-3/TRBV12-4; size: few; J: TRBJ2-7; DNA: TGTGCCAGCAGTTTGTGGACTAGCGGTTCCTACGAGCAGTACTTC; CDR3: CASSLWTSGSYEQYF
D: TRBD1; V: TRBV4-2; size: few; J: TRBJ2-3; DNA: TGTGCCAGCAGCCCTCTAGGGGACAGGGACACAGATACGCAGTATTTT; CDR3: CASSPLGDRDTDTQYF
D: .; V: TRBV3-1; size: few; J: TRBJ1-2; DNA: TGTGCCAGCAGCCAAGTTTACGGGGGAGAGGACTATGGCTACACCTTC; CDR3: CASSQVYGGEDYGYTF
D: TRBD1; V: TRBV3-1; size: few; J: TRBJ1-5; DNA: TGTGCCAGCAGCCAAGGGACGCAGGGGGTTCAGCCCCAGCATTTT; CDR3: CASSQGTQGVQPQHF
D: .; V: TRBV5-1; size: few; J: TRBJ2-7; DNA: TGCGCCAGCAGCTTGATGCTCACGACCTACGAGCAGTACTTC; CDR3: CASSLMLTTYEQYF
D: .; V: TRBV6-4; size: .; J: TRBJ2-3; DNA: TGTGCCAGCAGTCATCCAGCAGGTTCCACAGATACGCAGTATTTT; CDR3: CASSHPAGSTDTQYF
D: .; V: TRBV2; size: .; J: TRBJ2-5; DNA: TGTGCCAGCAAGGTGGGGCAAGAGACCCAGTACTTC; CDR3: CASKVGQETQYF
D: .; V: TRBV4-2; size: .; J: TRBJ2-5; DNA: TGTGCCAGCAGCCGAGCAGGGGAGACCCAGTACTTC; CDR3: CASSRAGETQYF
D: .; V: TRBV5-1; size: few; J: TRBJ2-2; DNA: TGCGCCAGCAGAACCGGGACGAACACCGGGGAGCTGTTTTTT; CDR3: CASRTGTNTGELFF
D: .; V: TRBV29-1; size: few; J: TRBJ1-4; DNA: TGCAGCGTTGGAGCAGGGACTAATGAAAAACTGTTTTTT; CDR3: CSVGAGTNEKLFF
D: .; V: TRBV18; size: few; J: TRBJ2-1; DNA: TGTGCCAGCTCACCCTCAGGGGCTGCCTCCTACAATGAGCAGTTCTTC; CDR3: CASSPSGAASYNEQFF
D: .; V: TRBV12-3/TRBV12-4; size: .; J: TRBJ2-2; DNA: TGTGCCAGCAGTCCGAACCAGGCCGGGGAGCTGTTTTTT; CDR3: CASSPNQAGELFF
D: TRBD2; V: TRBV15; size: .; J: TRBJ2-1; DNA: TGTGCCACCAGCAGAGATCTGCTAGCGGGTTACAATGAGCAGTTCTTC; CDR3: CATSRDLLAGYNEQFF
D: .; V: TRBV7-2; size: .; J: TRBJ1-2; DNA: TGTGCCAGCAGCCTAACCAGTGGGCAGGGTTACTATGGCTACACCTTC; CDR3: CASSLTSGQGYYGYTF
D: TRBD2; V: TRBV7-6; size: few; J: TRBJ2-5; DNA: TGTGCCAGCAGTTCCGGAAGGACTAGCGGGACAGAGACCCAGTACTTC; CDR3: CASSSGRTSGTETQYF
D: TRBD2; V: TRBV20-1; size: few; J: TRBJ2-3; DNA: TGCAGTGCTTTCCCACTAGCGGGACAACAAGATACGCAGTATTTT; CDR3: CSAFPLAGQQDTQYF
D: TRBD2; V: TRBV7-9; size: .; J: TRBJ2-3; DNA: TGTGCCAGCAGCCGCCACCTACTAGCGGTAGATCCAGATACGCAGTATTTT; CDR3: CASSRHLLAVDPDTQYF
D: .; V: TRBV29-1; size: few; J: TRBJ1-2; DNA: TGCAGCGTTGTTGTCGGACAGAACTATGGCTACACCTTC; CDR3: CSVVVGQNYGYTF
D: TRBD2; V: TRBV5-5; size: few; J: TRBJ2-1; DNA: TGTGCCAGCAGCCCGGGACTAGCGGGAGACTCTAGGGCGCAGTTCTTC; CDR3: CASSPGLAGDSRAQFF
D: .; V: TRBV11-2; size: few; J: TRBJ2-3; DNA: TGTGCCAGCAGCTCCTGGTCTAGCGACGCAGATACGCAGTATTTT; CDR3: CASSSWSSDADTQYF
D: .; V: TRBV20-1; size: .; J: TRBJ2-1; DNA: TGCAGTGCTAGAGATTTTCGGGAGTACCAGCAGTTCTTC; CDR3: CSARDFREYQQFF
D: .; V: TRBV7-9; size: .; J: TRBJ2-1; DNA: TGTGCCAGCAGCAGACGTACTGAGCAGTTCTTC; CDR3: CASSRRTEQFF
D: .; V: TRBV5-1; size: few; J: TRBJ1-1; DNA: TGCGCCAGCAGCTTGGACAGGGCCGTCACTGAAGCTTTCTTT; CDR3: CASSLDRAVTEAFF
D: .; V: TRBV27; size: .; J: TRBJ2-1; DNA: TGTGCCAGCAGTTTTTCTAGCCGGGGCTCCTACAATGAGCAGTTCTTC; CDR3: CASSFSSRGSYNEQFF
D: TRBD1; V: TRBV3-1; size: few; J: TRBJ1-2; DNA: TGTGCCAGCAGCCCCCGTGGAGGGGGCCACTATGGCTACACCTTC; CDR3: CASSPRGGGHYGYTF
D: .; V: TRBV7-2; size: .; J: TRBJ2-5; DNA: TGTGCCAGCAGCTTCAGCCCCCCGGCCCAGTACTTC; CDR3: CASSFSPPAQYF
D: TRBD1; V: TRBV27; size: .; J: TRBJ2-1; DNA: TGTGCCAGCAGTCAACAGGGGAGTGAGCAGTTCTTC; CDR3: CASSQQGSEQFF
D: .; V: TRBV2; size: .; J: TRBJ2-1; DNA: TGTGCCAGCGCCTTCGCACAGGCTGGGGGTGAGCAGTTCTTC; CDR3: CASAFAQAGGEQFF
D: .; V: TRBV5-1; size: .; J: TRBJ2-3; DNA: TGCGCCAGCAGCACCCAGGGGGATACGCAGTATTTT; CDR3: CASSTQGDTQYF
D: .; V: TRBV30; size: few; J: TRBJ1-2; DNA: TGTGCCTGGAGGTCGGCAGACGATTATGGCTACACCTTC; CDR3: CAWRSADDYGYTF